These 19 T cell receptor beta chains came from one sample sequenced in a study of spatial heterogeneity in lung cancer. TCRdb redid the calling of the 5' RACE reads with MiXCR, one entry per CDR3 protein. The sample lists tens of thousands of distinct CDR3 sequences, around 7% occurring once. The time point here: sample taken at primary tumor resection. Unsorted whole RNA from tumor, nontumor lung or frozen PBMC underwent sequencing. The source material was PBMCs, sampled at surgery. These TCRs come from a male donor with early-stage non-small cell lung cancer.

This clonotype was observed many times. The V call is TRBV12-3 or TRBV12-4, the J call TRBJ1-3; D is unclear. The CDR3 runs to 13 residues. V was shortened by 6 bases and J by 0 bases, with 6 bases between the two germline ends. The CDR3 protein is CASSLNSGNTIYF. Written as DNA, the CDR3 is TGTGCCAGCAGCTTGAACTCTGGAAACACCATATATTTT.

This clonotype was observed at least ten times. This chain links TRBV2 with TRBJ1-3; D remains ambiguous. Germline V gene data show CDR1 as SNHLY and CDR2 as FYNNEI. The CDR3 sequence is 16 residues long. Trimming removed 4 bases from V and 0 bases from J, with 13 bases in between. The CDR3, as DNA: TGTGCCAGCAGTGTTGGGCGTAGCATCTCTGGAAACACCATATATTTT. Protein sequence: CASSVGRSISGNTIYF.

The sample holds a few counts of this clonotype. The J gene is TRBJ1-2, the V gene TRBV4-2, with 7 positions matching TRBD1. The trim removed 4 bases at V and 5 bases at J, leaving 10 bases unmatched. The CDR3 sequence is 15 residues long. Per the germline V gene, CDR1 is LGHNA and CDR2 is YNFKEQ. CDR3 loop: CASSPVRDSKYGYTF. CDR3 nucleotides: TGTGCCAGCAGCCCTGTCCGGGACAGCAAATATGGCTACACCTTC.

CDR3 in DNA: TGTGCCAGCAGCTTAGGAAGCGGGCCAAACATTCAGTACTTC. Translating it yields CASSLGSGPNIQYF. The chain combines TRBV7-9 with TRBJ2-4, with D tentatively TRBD2 (6 bases). The CDR3 is 14 amino acids. Germline CDR1 is SEHNR and CDR2 is FQNEAQ (reference sequence). Deletions cut 1 base from V and 6 bases from J, with 10 bases between.

There are many counts of this clonotype. J is TRBJ1-2 and V is TRBV27; a possible D gene is TRBD1 (6 bases). In germline, CDR1 is MNHEY, CDR2 SMNVEV (reference sequence). The V and J ends lost 3 bases and 2 bases respectively, with 10 bases between them. This CDR3 is built from 14 residues. The CDR3 is CASSLGAGNYGYTF. The DNA of the CDR3 is TGTGCCAGCAGTTTGGGGGCAGGGAACTATGGCTACACCTTC.

The chain joins TRBV20-1 to TRBJ2-5, with D perhaps matching TRBD2 (6 bases). The germline V gene encodes CDR1 DFQATT and CDR2 SNEGSKA (reference sequence). V lost 6 bases, J lost 1 base, and 18 bases lay in between. The CDR3 runs 15 residues. CDR3 region: CSAQPLSGAQETQYF. DNA for the CDR3: TGCAGTGCCCAGCCTCTTAGCGGAGCCCAAGAGACCCAGTACTTC.

The chain combines TRBV3-1 with TRBJ1-2; no firm D call. Trimming removed 3 bases from V and 2 bases from J, with 13 bases in between. The CDR3 is 15 residues long. The germline V gene encodes CDR1 LGHDT and CDR2 YNNKEL (reference sequence). CDR3 DNA: TGTGCCAGCAGCCACCGACAACTTCCGAACTATGGCTACACCTTC. Amino acids: CASSHRQLPNYGYTF.

The chain recombines TRBV20-1 with TRBJ1-5; D might be TRBD1 (5 bases). The CDR3 loop spans 14 amino acids. Trimming removed 3 bases from V and 0 bases from J, with 9 bases in between. The germline CDR1 and CDR2 sequences are DFQATT and SNEGSKA (reference sequence). The CDR3 DNA sequence: TGCAGTGCTAGGGACATCAATAGCAATCAGCCCCAGCATTTT. It yields the protein CSARDINSNQPQHF.

This clonotype was counted between two and nine times. The CDR3 coding sequence is TGTGCCATCAGTGAGTCGAGGGGAGCGGGAGAGACCCAGTACTTC. It yields the protein CAISESRGAGETQYF. The rearrangement joins TRBV10-3 to TRBJ2-5; a possible D gene is TRBD2 (6 bases). CDR1 is ENHRY, CDR2 SYGVKD, per germline. The CDR3 contains 15 residues. V lost 0 bases, J lost 4 bases, and 12 bases lay in between.

This clonotype was detected ten times or more. The CDR3 is CASSFGGGVTEAFF. The DNA of the CDR3 is TGTGCCAGCAGTTTCGGGGGCGGGGTCACTGAAGCTTTCTTT. The chain links TRBV12-3 or TRBV12-4 to TRBJ1-1, with a possible D match to TRBD1 (6 bases). V lost 3 bases, J lost 4 bases, and 12 bases lay in between. The CDR3 is made up of 14 amino acids.

Many counts were recorded for this clonotype. The chain is built from TRBV7-9 and TRBJ2-1; 10 nucleotides line up with TRBD2. Germline CDR1 SEHNR, CDR2 FQNEAQ (reference sequence). The CDR3 extends over 17 amino acids. V was clipped by 1 base and J by 8 bases; unmatched bases: 11. The CDR3 loop is CASSLGSGRALWHEQFF. Written as DNA, the CDR3 is TGTGCCAGCAGCTTAGGAAGCGGGAGGGCCTTATGGCATGAGCAGTTCTTC.

This chain uses TRBV12-3 or TRBV12-4 with TRBJ2-2; D not certain. This CDR3 contains 15 residues. V was shortened by 6 bases and J by 6 bases, with 17 bases between the two germline ends. The CDR3 loop reads CASSHTRGDAGELFF. CDR3 DNA sequence: TGTGCCAGCAGCCATACTCGCGGAGACGCCGGGGAGCTGTTTTTT.

The chain joins TRBV7-2 to TRBJ1-6; TRBD1 matches 8 bases. The V gene end was trimmed by 5 bases and the J gene end by 10 bases; junction bases not matched to a gene: 4. The CDR3 totals 13 residues. Germline loops: CDR1 SGHTA, CDR2 FQGNSA. CDR3 sequence: CASSGQGASPLHF. The CDR3, as DNA: TGTGCCAGCAGCGGACAGGGTGCATCACCCCTCCACTTT.

This clonotype was detected many times. The chain uses TRBV28 and TRBJ1-5; TRBD1 might be the D (6 bases). Trimming removed 6 bases at V and 7 bases at J, with 16 bases between. Germline V lookup: CDR1 MDHEN, CDR2 SYDVKM. This CDR3 comprises 14 residues. CDR3: CASRPTGSRQPQHF. The DNA for the CDR3 is TGTGCCAGCAGGCCTACAGGGAGTCGCCAGCCCCAGCATTTT.

The V gene is TRBV5-1, the J gene TRBJ1-1; maybe TRBD1 (5 bases). Germline-derived CDR1 and CDR2 are SGHRS and YFSETQ. V was trimmed by 5 bases and J by 4 bases, leaving 24 bases between them. The CDR3 sequence is 17 residues long. The CDR3 DNA is TGCGCCAGCAGTACAATTCCGGGGCCCCCCGCGCTCACTGAAGCTTTCTTT. It specifies CASSTIPGPPALTEAFF. The full variable domain, its missing parts supplied by reference TRBV5-1 and TRBJ1-1, is KAGVTQTPRYLIKTRGQQVTLSCSPISGHRSVSWYQQTPGQGLQFLFEYFSETQRNKGNFPGRFSGRQFSNSRSEMNVSTLELGDSALYLCASSTIPGPPALTEAFFGQGTRLTVV.

This clonotype has only a few counts. In DNA form, the CDR3 reads TGTGCCAGCTCACCCCTCGGTGGGGCCGACAATGAGCAGTTCTTC. Its protein product is CASSPLGGADNEQFF. This sequence joins TRBV18 and TRBJ2-1, with D tentatively TRBD1 (5 bases). The CDR3 extends over 15 amino acids. The germline V gene encodes CDR1 KGHSH and CDR2 LQKENI. V was shortened by 3 bases and J by 5 bases, with 14 bases between the two germline ends.

This clonotype was picked up one time. Mismatch with germline at one junction end may stem from a read error. This sequence joins TRBV4-3 and TRBJ1-1; possible D gene TRBD1, 5 bases. CDR1 and CDR2 from the germline V gene are LGHNA and YSLEER. This CDR3 is built from 14 residues. CDR3 nucleotides: TGCGCCAACAGCCAAGATGGGGGGAGGACTGAAGCTTTCTTT. Translating it yields CANSQDGGRTEAFF.

This clonotype was recorded many times. The CDR3 here is CASSFEGSGGSKTYEQYF. CDR3 in DNA: TGTGCCAGCAGTTTCGAGGGTAGCGGGGGGTCGAAGACCTACGAGCAGTACTTC. The genes are TRBV12-3 or TRBV12-4 and TRBJ2-7; 10 bases agree with TRBD2. The CDR3 length is 18 residues. Trimming took 3 bases from V and 2 from J; bases not matched to a gene: 13.

The CDR3 DNA sequence: TGTGCCAGCTCTATAGATGAAGAGACCCAGTACTTC. This gives the protein CASSIDEETQYF. The chain is built from TRBV18 and TRBJ2-5; D remains ambiguous. Deletions cut 6 bases from V and 3 bases from J, with 8 bases between. CDR1 is KGHSH and CDR2 is LQKENI in the germline V gene. CDR3 length equals 12 residues.